This T cell receptor (beta chain) appears in the sequencing data of a study of Ad26.COV2.S vaccination and SARS-CoV-2 variants (dated by TCRdb to the early 2020s). As for the study more broadly: Donors in the vaccine arm were drawn from COV1001, a phase I-IIa trial of Ad26.COV2.S in healthy adults that was multicentre, randomized, double-blind and placebo-controlled. Trial participants were randomized into five groups of five, in which low-dose or high-dose Ad26.COV2.S was given once or twice, or placebo was given on both occasions. A total of about 30 samples were included in the TCR-sequenced set, comprising some 20 Ad26.COV2.S vaccine recipients, 5 placebo recipients and 8 SARS-CoV-2 convalescent individuals. Ad26.COV2.S was administered intramuscularly at a dose of 5x10^10 or 1x10^11 viral particles, either as one shot or as two shots given 56 days apart. Investigators remained blinded to trial group allocation during experiments and outcome assessment. The specificity and breadth of SARS-CoV-2-reactive T cell receptors after Ad26.COV2.S vaccination were assessed by TCRbeta repertoire sequencing. Here is what the overall study found, with its caveats: Substantial breadth of spike-specific CD8+ and CD4+ T cell responses was reported after vaccination. The authors noted that total T cell responses may have been underestimated by the TCR breadth and depth analyses. Comparable non-spike TCR breadth was observed between vaccine and placebo recipients, consistent with only spike being contained in the vaccine. Compared with placebo recipients, Ad26.COV2.S recipients showed higher spike-specific TCR breadth (P = 0.0014). The study lacked the statistical power to compare responses across vaccine doses or regimens.

Of note for this clone: This clone's antigen is unknown. No base quality values were provided; no much bigger clone lies one nucleotide off.

V is reduced by 0 bases and J by 7 bases, leaving a spacing of 9 bases between them. CDR1 and CDR2, looked up from the germline V gene, are SGHAT and FQNNGV. Its CDR3 holds 14 amino acids, cysteine through phenylalanine. Only the CDR3 region is kept as DNA, spanning 42 bases read in frame from base 1. TCRbeta CDR3 regions were sequenced with the immunoSEQ Assay. After extraction, genomic DNA underwent amplification by bias-controlled multiplex PCR, followed by high-throughput sequencing. In the paper's pipeline: To quantify the absolute abundance of every unique TCRbeta CDR3 region, sequences were collapsed and filtered. Usable DNA was measured by amplifying reference genes present in all nucleated cells, and TCRbeta template counts were normalized to that usable DNA to estimate T cell fraction. Repertoire TCRs were annotated as SARS-CoV-2-specific when V gene, CDR3 amino acid sequence and J gene were exactly matched to a known reactive TCR set. The reference SARS-CoV-2 TCR set came from MIRA and was filtered for enrichment in COVID-19-positive ImmuneCODE repertoires, removing public or cross-reactive TCRs. Based on the MIRA antigens, annotated TCRs were further analysed at the level of specific ORF or position within ORF. Breadth was defined as annotated unique rearrangements over total unique productive rearrangements; depth was the summed frequency of those rearrangements. Two-sided Wilcoxon rank-sum tests were used to compare TCR breadth between groups. TCRdb provides this immuneACCESS table in a form limited to in-frame rearrangements. Some clones are lacking; in checked studies, under half of them reflect an unresolved V gene, and why the rest are absent is not known. V, J and clone size were drawn from that table, and D and trimming were deduced from the DNA. The sample profile shows 300,000 to 450,000 clones; about 85% of them were found once. The ten largest clones take up less than 4% of the sample.

In light of the paper, this sample's treatment or condition label describes: around 19 received Ad26.COV2.S at low or high dose, single or two shots; 5 received placebo; per-sample allocation not given. Repertoires of vaccine and placebo recipients were sequenced from samples collected on day 63 after the first injection. In Cohort 1b, about two dozen adults aged 18-55 years were enrolled at a single site in Boston, USA, between 29 July and 7 August 2020. Ad26.COV2.S consisted of a replication-incompetent adenovirus type 26 vector by which a prefusion-stabilized SARS-CoV-2 spike protein from the original Wuhan strain was expressed.

In this chain, TRBV11-2 is recombined with TRBJ1-4; the D gene assignment is ambiguous. This receptor was obtained from a person aged 18-60 years who received the Ad26.COV2.S COVID-19 vaccine or a placebo. The sample was peripheral blood, taken in a trial of Ad26.COV2.S vaccine versus placebo. The CDR3 amino acid sequence is: CASSLERQSEKLFF. The DNA reads TGTGCCAGCAGCTTAGAGCGTCAGAGTGAAAAACTGTTTTTT.